The rows below give T cell receptor beta chains drawn from one sample of a study of shared clonotypes between healthy human individuals. Sequenced by immunoSEQ multiplex PCR; TCRdb stores in-frame clones only, minus some. The repertoire holds 1.5 million to 2.5 million clones, about 95% seen once, with around 1% in the top ten. Sequenced material: naive CD8+ T cells sorted from blood. Receptors were obtained from a man younger than 35 in good health. CDR3s include the opening cysteine and the closing phenylalanine or tryptophan. Clone sizes are given selectively: once, few, many, or a class where the clone is expanded.

>TRBJ2-7|-|TRBV25-1
CASSAGTVGGYEQYF
>TRBJ2-5|-|TRBV6-5
CASSRGTGGEETQYF
>TRBJ1-2|-|TRBV9
CASSVNPSSGTGGDYGYTF
>TRBJ1-5|-|TRBV6-5
CASSYSEGIGETQHF
>TRBJ2-2|-|TRBV4-3
CASSQDSSGELFF
>TRBJ2-7|-|TRBV19
CASSPGGSGSLYEQYF
>TRBJ1-1|-|TRBV4-1
CASSQHRGLAEAFF
>TRBJ2-7|-|TRBV4-3
CASSDRQGTRAEQYF
>TRBJ2-5|-|TRBV11-2
CASSNWEVGQETQYF
>TRBJ1-5|-|TRBV27
CASSSTGVDWGRTQPQHF
>TRBJ1-2|-|TRBV28
CASSFDGANYGYTF
>TRBJ1-2|-|TRBV6-5
CASSYGTLGDGYTF
>TRBJ2-7|-|TRBV5-8
CASTHTSGVPSYEQYF
>TRBJ1-1|-|TRBV19
CATSAVNTEAFF
>TRBJ2-7|-|TRBV28
CASRAVEVLSEQYF
>TRBJ1-5|-|TRBV19
CASSKAGDSTQHF
>TRBJ1-1|-|TRBV14
CASSQVPGQATKDTEAFF
>TRBJ2-3|-|TRBV27
CASQGLAGGMSTDTQYF
>TRBJ2-3|-|TRBV28
CASSPWRDTQYF
>TRBJ2-2|once|TRBV7-2
CASSLNGRGTGELFF
>TRBJ2-7|-|TRBV6-5
CASSYEASSYEQYF
>TRBJ2-1|once|TRBV29-1
CSVVEGAGPIYNEQFF
>TRBJ2-7|-|TRBV29-1
CSAGDNLNNEQYF
>TRBJ2-3|-|TRBV28
CASSLRGDRAQYF
>TRBJ2-1|-|TRBV10-3
CAISPGKREKQFF
>TRBJ2-7|-|TRBV7-6
CASSLAGGSYEQYF
>TRBJ2-7|few|TRBV11-2
CASSLVLKDEQYF
>TRBJ1-3|-|TRBV4-1
CASSQGPGNTIYF
>TRBJ1-1|-|TRBV4-1
CASSGADSKAFF
>TRBJ2-5|-|TRBV6-5
CASSYFAGGEEETQYF
>TRBJ1-3|-|TRBV12-5
CASAPSGSGNTIYF
>TRBJ1-2|-|TRBV29-1
CSVEDTVLNYGYTF
>TRBJ1-1|-|TRBV27
CASNWGAGNTEAFF
>TRBJ2-1|-|TRBV4-1
CASSQDLEQGASNEQFF
>TRBJ2-7|-|TRBV7-9
CASSFGQLYEQYF
>TRBJ1-2|once|TRBV4-3
CASSKIQLDYGYTF
>TRBJ2-7|-|TRBV5-4
CASSFGTSPYEQYF
>TRBJ2-5|-|TRBV4-1
CASSQDLTVQETQYF
>TRBJ2-2|-|TRBV7-6
CASSLGVPGELFF
>TRBJ2-1|-|TRBV9
CASSVEFYSNEQFF
>TRBJ2-7|-|TRBV5-6
CASSWNRVVTYEQYF
>TRBJ1-1|few|TRBV19
CASLTGGATEAFF
>TRBJ1-4|once|TRBV7-9
CASSGYRGEDEKLFF
>TRBJ2-7|-|TRBV6-1
CASSEVNRGFYEQYF
>TRBJ2-3|-|TRBV14
CASSQEGAGVVDTQYF
>TRBJ2-7|-|TRBV4-3
CASSQTYPLAGGTYEQYF
>TRBJ2-2|-|TRBV27
CASSLLADNTGELFF
>TRBJ2-2|-|TRBV4-3
CASSSLSTGELFF
>TRBJ1-5|-|TRBV6-5
CASSLEGDQPQHF
>TRBJ1-6|-|TRBV7-2
CASCESSYNSPLHF